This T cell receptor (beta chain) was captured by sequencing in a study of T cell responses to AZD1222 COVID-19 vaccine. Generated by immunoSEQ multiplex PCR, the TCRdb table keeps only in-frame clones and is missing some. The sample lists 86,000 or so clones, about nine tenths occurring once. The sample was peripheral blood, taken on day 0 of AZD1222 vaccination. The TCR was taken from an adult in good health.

The CDR3 is CATSEGTGLMDEQFF. The CDR3 DNA reads TGTGCCACCAGTGAGGGGACAGGTCTGATGGATGAGCAGTTCTTC. V gene TRBV24-1 combines with J gene TRBJ2-1, with TRBD1 matching 8 bases. Germline V CDR1 and CDR2: KGHDR, SFDVKD. J lost 8 bases, V lost 4 bases, and 9 bases had no gene match. The CDR3 is made up of 15 amino acids.